Listed below are T cell receptor beta chains from one sample, sequenced in a study of T cell repertoires in cytomegalovirus infection. MiXCR, applied by TCRdb to the reads, yields one record per CDR3 protein. Seen here are about 460,000 distinct CDR3 sequences, approximately 10% observed once, and the top ten hold roughly a tenth. The sample taken for sequencing was PBMCs. The receptors originated from a human donor in good health (CMV status not recorded). Some clones in this sample may be carry-over from other donors' samples. CDR3s include the opening cysteine and the closing phenylalanine or tryptophan. Each record gives: clone size, V gene, D gene, J gene, CDR3 DNA, CDR3 protein. A D gene is named only where the DNA matches it firmly. Where a row states a size, it is once, few, many or the class of an expanded clone; other rows omit it.

few	TRBV20-1	.	TRBJ2-7	TGCAGTGCTTTGTGGACCCAGCGCTCCTACGAGCAGTACTTC	CSALWTQRSYEQYF
many	TRBV5-5	TRBD1	TRBJ2-7	TGTGCCAGCAGCTACGCCGTAAGGGGGCAGGGCGAGCAGTACTTC	CASSYAVRGQGEQYF
few	TRBV5-1	.	TRBJ1-2	TGCGCCAGCAGCTTAGGAGGGGCGCGGGATGGCTACACCTTC	CASSLGGARDGYTF
few	TRBV2	.	TRBJ1-6	TGTGCCAGCAGATCACGACAATCCTATAATTCACCCCTCCACTTT	CASRSRQSYNSPLHF
many	TRBV6-1	TRBD1	TRBJ2-2	TGTGCCAGCGAGGGACAGGTTAACACCGGGGAGCTGTTTTTT	CASEGQVNTGELFF
many	TRBV12-3/TRBV12-4	.	TRBJ1-2	TGTGCCAGCAGTGCCATTAACTATGGCTACACCTTC	CASSAINYGYTF
many	TRBV12-3/TRBV12-4	TRBD1	TRBJ2-4	TGTGCCAGCAGTACACAGGGGGCGGGTGGAAACATTCAGTACTTC	CASSTQGAGGNIQYF
many	TRBV7-2	.	TRBJ1-5	TGTGCCAGCAGCTTAGGGCGAGGCACTCGAAGACATTTT	CASSLGRGTRRHF
many	TRBV18	.	TRBJ2-7	TGTGCCAGCTCACTTGGGGCAGCAACCTACGAGCAGTACTTC	CASSLGAATYEQYF
few	TRBV7-9	.	TRBJ2-3	TGTGCCAGCAGCTTGGCCCCTCGGCGGGCAGATACGCAGTATTTT	CASSLAPRRADTQYF
many	TRBV5-6	TRBD1	TRBJ1-1	TGTGCCAGCAGCGGCGACGGGACAGCGAACACTGAAGCTTTCTTT	CASSGDGTANTEAFF
many	TRBV6-5	TRBD1	TRBJ2-7	TGTGCCAGCAGTCGGGACAGCGAGCAGTACTTC	CASSRDSEQYF
many	TRBV7-9	TRBD2	TRBJ2-3	TGTGCCAGCAGCTCCGGACTAGCGGGAGAGGTAGATACGCAGTATTTT	CASSSGLAGEVDTQYF
few	TRBV27	.	TRBJ2-7	TGTGCCAGCAGTCTAGACTATCTCTACGAGCAGTACTTC	CASSLDYLYEQYF
many	TRBV5-6	.	TRBJ2-3	TGTGCCAGCAGCTTGAGGTTCTGGGGTACAGATACGCAGTATTTT	CASSLRFWGTDTQYF
few	TRBV10-3	.	TRBJ2-2	TGTGCCATCAGGGACCTAGGCCATTCCACCGGGGAGCTGTTTTTT	CAIRDLGHSTGELFF
many	TRBV19	TRBD1	TRBJ1-5	TGTGCCAGTAGCCCGAGTGGGACAGGAGGCGGTCAGCCCCAGCATTTT	CASSPSGTGGGQPQHF
.	TRBV20-1	TRBD2	TRBJ2-1	TGCAGTGCTAGCAAGACTAGCGCGGGCTACAATGAGCAGTTCTTC	CSASKTSAGYNEQFF
many	TRBV6-1	TRBD1	TRBJ2-7	TGTGCCAGCAGTGAAGGACAGGGGCCAAGCTTCGAGCAGTACTTC	CASSEGQGPSFEQYF
many	TRBV7-8	.	TRBJ2-5	TGTGCCAGCAGCTTAGAACTAGGCCAAGAGACCCAGTACTTC	CASSLELGQETQYF
many	TRBV7-2	.	TRBJ1-2	TGTGCCAGCAGCTTAGAAACGGGGGCTCAGTACACCTTC	CASSLETGAQYTF
few	TRBV20-1	.	TRBJ1-2	TGCAGTGCTAGCGGCAGCACTAACTATGGCTACACCTTC	CSASGSTNYGYTF
many	TRBV2	.	TRBJ2-1	TGTGCCAGCAGTCCTCAACAAAGCTCCTACAATGAGCAGTTCTTC	CASSPQQSSYNEQFF
.	TRBV20-1	TRBD2	TRBJ2-3	TGCAGTGTCCCCCCAAGTAGTCGGGGGGGCTCGACAGATACGCAGTATTTT	CSVPPSSRGGSTDTQYF
.	TRBV19	.	TRBJ2-6	TGTGCCAGTAGTATCAGGACTGGGGCCAACGTCCTGACTTTC	CASSIRTGANVLTF
.	TRBV5-4	TRBD2	TRBJ2-2	TGTGCCAGCAGCTTGAAGCGGGAGAACACCGGGGAGCTGTTTTTT	CASSLKRENTGELFF
.	TRBV2	.	TRBJ1-2	TGTGCCAGCAGTGAAGCGCTTGGGCAGGGAAATGGCTACACCTTC	CASSEALGQGNGYTF
many	TRBV11-3	TRBD1	TRBJ2-7	TGTGCCAGCAGCAACTCAGGGGGCGAAGAGCAGTACTTC	CASSNSGGEEQYF
many	TRBV12-3/TRBV12-4	.	TRBJ1-2	TGTGCCAGCAGCCACATACTGGGAACTAACTATGGCTACACCTTC	CASSHILGTNYGYTF
.	TRBV5-4	TRBD2	TRBJ2-5	TGTGCCAGCAGCGCGTGGGGGGGAGAAGAGACCCAGTACTTC	CASSAWGGEETQYF
many	TRBV4-1	.	TRBJ1-2	TGCGCCAGCAGCCCCTTGGACGGGCGTTACACCTTC	CASSPLDGRYTF
many	TRBV6-1	.	TRBJ2-6	TGTGCCAGCATGATCTCTGGGGCCAACGTCCTGACTTTC	CASMISGANVLTF
many	TRBV12-3/TRBV12-4	.	TRBJ1-6	TGTGCCAGCAGTTTGGGAGTTTCACCCCTCCACTTT	CASSLGVSPLHF
many	TRBV7-3	.	TRBJ2-5	TGTGCCTCCGCCGGACAGCCTCGAGAGACCCAGTACTTC	CASAGQPRETQYF
few	TRBV19	.	TRBJ2-2	TGTGCCAGTAGTATATTAGGCTTGGAGAACACCGGGGAGCTGTTTTTT	CASSILGLENTGELFF
few	TRBV25-1	TRBD1	TRBJ2-7	TGTGCCAGCAGTGATCGGACAGGTAGCGAGCAGTACTTC	CASSDRTGSEQYF
.	TRBV7-9	.	TRBJ2-7	TGTGCCAGCAGCCCACGGGGGAATCCCCCCTACGAGCAGTACTTC	CASSPRGNPPYEQYF
.	TRBV20-1	.	TRBJ2-3	TGCAGTGCTAGGCGGAGGGATTTCACAGATACGCAGTATTTT	CSARRRDFTDTQYF
.	TRBV20-1	TRBD2	TRBJ2-3	TGCAGTGCTAGAGTATCGGGCGGGAGGTTCACAGATACGCAGTATTTT	CSARVSGGRFTDTQYF
few	TRBV7-6	.	TRBJ2-2	TGTGCCAGCAGGGCTCAAATTCGGAACACCGGGGAGCTGTTTTTT	CASRAQIRNTGELFF
many	TRBV7-2	.	TRBJ1-2	TGTGCCAGCAGCTTAGTCGGAGGGTTTGATGGCTACACCTTC	CASSLVGGFDGYTF
.	TRBV27	.	TRBJ2-2	TGTGCCAGCATCACCGGGGTTGTCACCGGGGAGCTGTTTTTT	CASITGVVTGELFF
.	TRBV3-1	.	TRBJ2-1	TGTGCCAGCAGCCAAGGAGAAGGTATTGAGCAGTTCTTC	CASSQGEGIEQFF
few	TRBV13	TRBD2	TRBJ2-5	TGTGCCAGCAGCCTCAACCCCCTCCTAGCGGGAGGGCCAGAGACCCAGTACTTC	CASSLNPLLAGGPETQYF
many	TRBV29-1	TRBD2	TRBJ2-7	TGCAGCGTTGGAACTAGCGGGGGGCACTACGAGCAGTACTTC	CSVGTSGGHYEQYF
many	TRBV11-1	TRBD2	TRBJ2-1	TGTGCCAGCAGCCCCTCCACCGGGACTAGCATTTGGGATGAGCAGTTCTTC	CASSPSTGTSIWDEQFF
.	TRBV4-2	TRBD2	TRBJ2-1	TGTGCCAGCAGCCAAGCGGGGGGGTACGGACTATCCTCCTACAATGAGCAGTTCTTC	CASSQAGGYGLSSYNEQFF
many	TRBV5-6	TRBD2	TRBJ2-1	TGTGCCAGCAGGAGAGGGACTAGCGGCTACAATGAGCAGTTCTTC	CASRRGTSGYNEQFF
.	TRBV7-9	.	TRBJ2-7	TGTGCCAGCAGCTTGGACAGTTGGACAGATCACTACGAGCAGTACTTC	CASSLDSWTDHYEQYF
.	TRBV27	.	TRBJ1-6	TGTGCCAGCAGTGGCGTCGGGGGCAGGGTAATGGGTTCACCCCTCCACTTT	CASSGVGGRVMGSPLHF
many	TRBV10-3	.	TRBJ1-1	TGTGCCATTAACGAGGGCCCAGGAGAGAACACTGAAGCTTTCTTT	CAINEGPGENTEAFF
many	TRBV28	TRBD1	TRBJ1-4	TGTGCCAGCAGTCCGTCCGGGACAGGGGGTGAAAAACTGTTTTTT	CASSPSGTGGEKLFF